These 32 T cell receptor beta chains share one sample of origin, sequenced in a study of T cells after posttransplantation cyclophosphamide. Data came from immunoSEQ multiplex PCR; TCRdb stores just in-frame clones and leaves some out. The top ten hold less than 3.5% of the sample, which has some 52,000 clones, roughly 84% seen once. Sequenced material: PBMCs. These receptors were collected from a man aged 25-40 years with a blood cancer, CMV-positive, and with a related stem cell donor.

The chain uses TRBV27 and TRBJ2-2, with a possible D match to TRBD1 (6 bases). The germline CDR1 and CDR2 sequences are MNHEY and SMNVEV (reference sequence). V lost 3 bases and J lost 6, with 8 bases in between. The CDR3 covers 13 residues. The CDR3 is CASSFRGSGELFF. The CDR3 DNA follows: TGTGCCAGCAGTTTTAGGGGGTCCGGGGAGCTGTTTTTT.

This chain joins TRBV7-9 and TRBJ1-4; 8 bases match TRBD1. V gave up 3 bases and J gave up 5 bases; unmatched junction bases: 8. The CDR3 is 16 residues long. The germline CDR1 and CDR2 sequences are SEHNR and FQNEAQ (reference sequence). This chain's CDR3 is CASSLGDRSRNEKLFF. DNA of the CDR3: TGTGCCAGCAGCTTGGGGGACAGGAGTCGAAATGAAAAACTGTTTTTT.

Only one count was recorded for this clone. The chain recombines TRBV5-4 with TRBJ2-2; the match to TRBD2 covers 7 bases. The CDR3 has 15 residues. Trimming at V came to 0 bases and at J to 6 bases, leaving 5 bases not matched to a gene. Germline V gene sequence: CDR1 SGHNT, CDR2 YYREEE (reference sequence). The CDR3 region has the DNA TGTGCCAGCAGCTTGGACGCGGGAGCCCCCGGGGAGCTGTTTTTT. Its translation: CASSLDAGAPGELFF.

The genes are TRBV5-4 and TRBJ2-1; TRBD2 agrees at 7 bases. The ends lost 0 bases at V and 4 bases at J; junction bases unmatched: 4. Per the germline V gene, CDR1 is SGHNT and CDR2 is YYREEE (reference sequence). The CDR3 is made up of 15 amino acids. The CDR3 sequence: CASSLGPSGYNEQFF. The CDR3 nucleotides read TGTGCCAGCAGCTTGGGGCCTAGCGGATACAATGAGCAGTTCTTC. Based on the CDR3 plus reference TRBV5-4 and TRBJ2-1, the full variable domain is ETGVTQSPTHLIKTRGQQVTLRCSSQSGHNTVSWYQQALGQGPQFIFQYYREEENGRGNFPPRFSGLQFPNYSSELNVNALELDDSALYLCASSLGPSGYNEQFFGPGTRLTVL.

This sequence joins TRBV27 and TRBJ2-5, with TRBD2 identical over 9 bases. The CDR3 consists of 15 residues. Trimming took 3 bases from V and 4 from J; bases not matched to a gene: 6. In germline, CDR1 is MNHEY, CDR2 SMNVEV (reference sequence). The CDR3 region has the DNA TGTGCCAGCAGTTTGGCCTCTAGCGGGATAGAGACCCAGTACTTC. Its translation: CASSLASSGIETQYF.

The rearrangement uses TRBV29-1 and TRBJ1-1, with D uncertain. Germline assignment: CDR1 SQVTM and CDR2 ANQGSEA. The V and J ends lost 5 bases and 1 base respectively, with 11 bases between them. There are 13 residues in the CDR3. Here the CDR3 reads CSVSTLGNTEAFF. The CDR3 nucleotides are TGCAGCGTTTCCACCCTAGGGAACACTGAAGCTTTCTTT.

A few counts support this clone. The chain has TRBV5-1 and TRBJ1-1; D is undetermined. Per the germline V gene, CDR1 is SGHRS and CDR2 is YFSETQ. CDR3 length: 14 amino acids. The germline V and J ends were trimmed by 2 bases and 4 bases, with 12 bases remaining between them. The CDR3 DNA reads TGCGCCAGCAGCTTATATTCCAGTGGCACTGAAGCTTTCTTT. It is translated as CASSLYSSGTEAFF.

The genes are TRBV14 and TRBJ2-7; unclear D gene. Germline V gene lookup returns CDR1 SGHDN and CDR2 FVKESK. This CDR3 contains 13 residues. Deletions cut 5 bases from V and 0 bases from J, with 8 bases between. DNA of the CDR3: TGTGCCAGCAGCGACATCCTCTCCTACGAGCAGTACTTC. Translation gives CASSDILSYEQYF. Full variable domain (missing parts from reference TRBV14 and TRBJ2-7): EAGVTQFPSHSVIEKGQTVTLRCDPISGHDNLYWYRRVMGKEIKFLLHFVKESKQDESGMPNNRFLAERTGGTYSTLKVQPAELEDSGVYFCASSDILSYEQYFGPGTRLTVT.

The V and J genes are TRBV7-2 and TRBJ1-5; 7 bases are shared with TRBD1. The CDR3 is made up of 19 amino acids. Germline V lookup: CDR1 SGHTA, CDR2 FQGNSA. Losses at the gene ends were 1 base for V and 5 bases for J; bases not matched to a gene: 17. The CDR3 bases are TGTGCCAGCAGCTTAGTCCAAGAGAGTTACAGGGGCCCCGATCAGCCCCAGCATTTT. Translating it yields CASSLVQESYRGPDQPQHF.

The rearrangement uses TRBV6-1 and TRBJ2-7; tentatively, D is TRBD1 (5 bases). V was trimmed by 3 bases and J by 4 bases, leaving 10 bases between them. Germline assignment: CDR1 MNHNS and CDR2 SASEGT. The CDR3 totals 13 residues. In DNA form, the CDR3 reads TGTGCCAGCAGTGACAGGGCGAGGTACGAGCAGTACTTC. Amino acid sequence: CASSDRARYEQYF.

V usage is TRBV6-5 and J usage is TRBJ1-5; perhaps TRBD1 as D (5 bases). CDR3 length: 15 residues. Germline lookup yields CDR1 MNHEY and CDR2 SVGAGI. V was shortened by 6 bases and J by 4 bases, with 16 bases between the two germline ends. The CDR3 here is CASSPTQGRNQPQHF. CDR3 bases: TGTGCCAGCAGCCCCACCCAGGGCCGAAATCAGCCCCAGCATTTT.

The chain has TRBV29-1 and TRBJ2-1; possibly TRBD2 for D (6 bases). CDR3 length equals 13 residues. V lost 6 bases and J 1 base, leaving 10 bases between the germline ends. Germline V gives CDR1 SQVTM, CDR2 ANQGSEA. The CDR3 DNA sequence: TGCAGCGTAATAGCGGAATCCTACAATGAGCAGTTCTTC. Protein: CSVIAESYNEQFF.

This chain connects TRBV7-9 to TRBJ1-1, with D perhaps matching TRBD1 (6 bases). Per the germline V gene, CDR1 is SEHNR and CDR2 is FQNEAQ (reference sequence). Trimming removed 5 bases from V and 5 bases from J, with 15 bases in between. CDR3 length equals 14 residues. The CDR3 protein is CASSVEGVSTEAFF. CDR3 nucleotide sequence: TGTGCCAGCAGCGTAGAGGGGGTTAGTACTGAAGCTTTCTTT.

In DNA, the CDR3 is TGTGCCAGCAGCCCCTCAGGGGGACTAGCGGGGGAGACCCAGTACTTC. Its protein product is CASSPSGGLAGETQYF. V is TRBV9 and J is TRBJ2-5, with TRBD2 identical over 13 bases. This CDR3 comprises 16 residues. Germline V lookup: CDR1 SGDLS, CDR2 YYNGEE. V shed 4 bases and J 5 bases; nucleotides not matched to a gene: 8.

The chain combines TRBV18 with TRBJ1-1; tentative D call: TRBD1 (5 bases). Germline V gene sequence: CDR1 KGHSH, CDR2 LQKENI. Trimming pared 3 bases from V and 0 bases from J, leaving 8 bases between. The CDR3 runs to 14 residues. CDR3 sequence: CASSPAGLNTEAFF. In DNA, the CDR3 is TGTGCCAGCTCACCGGCAGGGCTGAACACTGAAGCTTTCTTT.

The chain carries TRBV5-6 and TRBJ2-7; TRBD1 might be the D (6 bases). V was pared by 4 bases and J by 1 base, with 15 bases between. Germline V gene sequence: CDR1 SGHDT, CDR2 YYEEEE. The CDR3 totals 15 residues. DNA for the CDR3: TGTGCCAGCAGCCCTCAGGGGAAATGGTCCTACGAGCAGTACTTC. Translating gives CASSPQGKWSYEQYF.

A few counts support this clone. The V call is TRBV7-2, the J call TRBJ2-1; D gene uncertain. The CDR3 sequence is 13 residues long. Germline V gene sequence: CDR1 SGHTA, CDR2 FQGNSA. V dropped 5 bases and J dropped 8 bases, with 13 bases sitting between them. The CDR3 DNA follows: TGTGCCAGCAGCCTCCAGATGTTGGATGAGCAGTTCTTC. Protein: CASSLQMLDEQFF.

The chain employs TRBV4-3 and TRBJ2-3; 7 bases map to TRBD2. This CDR3 comprises 17 residues. Germline V gene data show CDR1 as LGHNA and CDR2 as YSLEER. V dropped 0 bases and J dropped 3; count of bases not matched to a gene: 9. CDR3 in DNA: TGCGCCAGCAGCCAAGAGGGGCGCGGGAGAAGGACAGATACGCAGTATTTT. Residues: CASSQEGRGRRTDTQYF.

V gene TRBV4-2 combines with J gene TRBJ2-5, with 12 bases that match TRBD2. The CDR3 sequence is 19 residues long. Looked up from germline, CDR1 is LGHNA and CDR2 is YNFKEQ. Trimming cost V 3 bases and J 1 base; bases outside gene matches: 12. Here the CDR3 DNA reads TGTGCCAGCAGCCAGGCCGGAAGGTCTAGCGGGAGGGGCCAAGAGACCCAGTACTTC. It encodes CASSQAGRSSGRGQETQYF.

The chain joins TRBV5-6 to TRBJ2-1; D is ambiguous. This CDR3 region has 15 residues. CDR1 is SGHDT, CDR2 YYEEEE, per germline. Deletions cut 3 bases from V and 5 bases from J, with 15 bases between. The CDR3 sequence: CASSYLRVDDNEQFF. The CDR3 DNA follows: TGTGCCAGCAGCTACTTACGGGTCGACGACAATGAGCAGTTCTTC.

The chain uses TRBV7-3 and TRBJ1-6, with a possible D match to TRBD1 (6 bases). This CDR3 region has 15 residues. Trimming took 2 bases from V and 5 from J, leaving 10 bases between them. Looked up from germline, CDR1 is SGHTA and CDR2 is FQGTGA. The CDR3 is CASSLLGHDNSPLHF. CDR3 nucleotides: TGTGCCAGCAGCTTATTGGGACATGATAATTCACCCCTCCACTTT.

V is TRBV2 and J is TRBJ1-5; 10 bases map to TRBD1. The CDR3 is made up of 16 amino acids. CDR1 is SNHLY, CDR2 FYNNEI, per germline. Germline trimming cut 5 bases from V and 1 base from J; bases unmatched to any gene: 5. CDR3 sequence: CASSSPGQGSNQPQHF. CDR3 nucleotide sequence: TGTGCCAGCAGTTCCCCGGGACAGGGGAGCAATCAGCCCCAGCATTTT.

This sequence joins TRBV10-3 and TRBJ2-4; D uncertain. The CDR3 totals 17 residues. V was clipped by 2 bases and J by 0 bases, with 14 bases between them. Per the germline V gene, CDR1 is ENHRY and CDR2 is SYGVKD. DNA of the CDR3: TGTGCCATCAGTGAGCCGACTTTCACTCTAGCCAAAAACATTCAGTACTTC. This gives the protein CAISEPTFTLAKNIQYF.

V usage is TRBV7-2 and J usage is TRBJ2-1; D may be TRBD2 (6 bases). Trimming pared 1 base from V and 12 bases from J, leaving 13 bases between. CDR1 is SGHTA and CDR2 is FQGNSA in the germline V gene. This CDR3 spans 13 amino acids. This CDR3 reads CASSLGGVSGQFF. The CDR3 nucleotides are TGTGCCAGCAGCTTAGGGGGGGTGAGCGGGCAGTTCTTC.

This chain uses TRBV5-5 with TRBJ2-7, with a tentative D call TRBD1 (6 bases). Trimming cost V 1 base and J 9 bases, with 14 bases left between them. The CDR3 has 13 residues. Germline CDR1 and CDR2: SGHKS and YYEKEE (reference sequence). The CDR3 here is CASSLFRATGQYF. CDR3 in DNA: TGTGCCAGCAGCTTGTTTCGAGCGACAGGGCAGTACTTC.

This sequence joins TRBV28 and TRBJ1-1; TRBD1 matches at 9 bases. The CDR3 is 15 residues long. From germline, CDR1 is MDHEN and CDR2 SYDVKM. With V trimmed by 4 bases and J by 6 bases, 9 bases remained unmatched. CDR3 protein: CASSSPGQGSSEAFF. CDR3 nucleotide sequence: TGTGCCAGCAGTTCGCCGGGACAGGGCTCGTCTGAAGCTTTCTTT.

This chain uses TRBV21-1 with TRBJ1-5. TRBV21-1 is marked as a pseudogene. The length of the CDR3 is 19 residues. CDR3 DNA sequence: TGTGCCAGCAGCAAAGAATCTGAGCGGGGGGCAAGGGGCAATCAGCCCCAGCATTTT. Protein sequence: CASSKESERGARGNQPQHF.

The chain employs TRBV7-9 and TRBJ2-7, with TRBD1 matching 10 bases. The CDR3 runs to 16 residues. V was pared by 6 bases and J by 3 bases, with 11 bases of the junction left unmatched. The germline V gene has CDR1 SEHNR and CDR2 FQNEAQ (reference sequence). DNA of the CDR3: TGTGCCAGCAGTTTTATGCCGGGACAGGGGTTCTACGAGCAGTACTTC. Encoded protein: CASSFMPGQGFYEQYF.

J is TRBJ2-1 and V is TRBV27; 9 bases fit TRBD2. CDR1 and CDR2 from the germline V gene are MNHEY and SMNVEV (reference sequence). The CDR3 contains 18 residues. Trimming took 5 bases from V and 0 from J; bases not matched to a gene: 11. The CDR3 nucleotides read TGTGCCAGCAGTCCCCACGTCGGTAGCGGGAGCTCCTACAATGAGCAGTTCTTC. Encoded protein: CASSPHVGSGSSYNEQFF.

The chain employs TRBV19 and TRBJ1-5; 8 bases agree with TRBD1. The germline V gene encodes CDR1 LNHDA and CDR2 SQIVND (reference sequence). This CDR3 is built from 14 residues. V was pared by 5 bases and J by 6 bases, with 6 bases of the junction left unmatched. The CDR3 nucleotides read TGTGCCAGTAGTCACTCAGGGGGCCGTCAGCCCCAGCATTTT. Translation gives CASSHSGGRQPQHF.

This clone showed up just a few times. The chain joins TRBV18 to TRBJ2-4; 9 nucleotides line up with TRBD1. This CDR3 has 17 residues. The germline gives CDR1 KGHSH, CDR2 LQKENI. The J segment lost 8 bases and the V segment lost 0 bases, leaving 11 bases of the junction unmatched. The CDR3: CASSPPGPGTGKDIQYF. DNA of the CDR3: TGTGCCAGCTCACCACCCGGTCCCGGGACAGGGAAAGACATTCAGTACTTC.

J is TRBJ2-5 and V is TRBV19; D possibly corresponds to TRBD2 (6 bases). The V end was cut by 6 bases, the J end by 5 bases, with 16 bases between. The CDR3 loop spans 14 amino acids. Looked up from germline, CDR1 is LNHDA and CDR2 is SQIVND (reference sequence). The CDR3 spells CASRTSGEAETQYF. The CDR3 nucleotides read TGTGCCAGTAGGACCTCGGGAGAGGCGGAGACCCAGTACTTC.